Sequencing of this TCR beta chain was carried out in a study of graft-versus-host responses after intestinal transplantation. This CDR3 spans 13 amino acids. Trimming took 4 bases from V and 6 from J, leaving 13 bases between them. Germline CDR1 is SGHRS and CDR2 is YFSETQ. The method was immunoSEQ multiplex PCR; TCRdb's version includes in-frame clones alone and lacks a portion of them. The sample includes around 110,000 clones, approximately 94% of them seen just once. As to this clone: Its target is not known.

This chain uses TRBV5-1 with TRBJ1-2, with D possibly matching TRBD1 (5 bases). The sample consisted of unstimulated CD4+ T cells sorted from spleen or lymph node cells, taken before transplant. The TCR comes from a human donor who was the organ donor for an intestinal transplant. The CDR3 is CASSPEAGNGYTF. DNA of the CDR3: TGCGCCAGCAGCCCTGAGGCAGGGAATGGCTACACCTTC.